The entry that follows covers one T cell receptor beta chain sequence. With 1 base removed from V and 3 bases from J, the gap between germline ends came to 16 bases. Germline values: CDR1 PRHDT, CDR2 FYEKMQ (reference sequence). The CDR3 sequence is 16 residues long. RNA totalling about 0.45 to 1 ug underwent reverse transcription with random hexamers. TCRdb re-analysed the immunoSEQ multiplex PCR reads in MiXCR, keeping a single row per CDR3 protein. The table includes 150,000 to 200,000 distinct CDR3 sequences, 90% to 95% detected once. This entry belongs to a study of CD8 T cells in Susac syndrome.

The sequence was obtained from a human donor in good health. V and J are TRBV13 and TRBJ2-7; weak D call: TRBD1 (6 bases). The sample consisted of CD4+ T cells from PBMCs. CDR3 DNA sequence: TGTGCCAGCAGCTTAGCCCTACAGGGAGAACGCTACGAGCAGTACTTC. The encoded protein is CASSLALQGERYEQYF.